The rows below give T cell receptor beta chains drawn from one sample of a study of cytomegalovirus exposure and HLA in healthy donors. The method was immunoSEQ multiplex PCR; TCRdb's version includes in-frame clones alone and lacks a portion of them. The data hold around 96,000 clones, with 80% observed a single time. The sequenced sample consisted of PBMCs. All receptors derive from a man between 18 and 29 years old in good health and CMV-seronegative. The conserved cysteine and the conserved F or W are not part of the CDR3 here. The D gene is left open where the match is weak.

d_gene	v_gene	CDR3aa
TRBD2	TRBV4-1	ASSQVTSGGAPDTQY
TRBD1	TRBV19	ASSIDGTDQPFYEQY
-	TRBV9	ASSVSRAAGELF
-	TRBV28	ASSLAGWVYNEQF
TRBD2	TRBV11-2	ASSLGGSGANVLT
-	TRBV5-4	ASSLDGGEAGGYT
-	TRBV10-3	AISLGQSNSPLH
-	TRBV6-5	ASSYSLSTGELF
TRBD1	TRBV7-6	ASSPGTGPYEQY
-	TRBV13	ASRQGNSGNTIY
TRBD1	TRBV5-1	ASSLEQGAYEQY
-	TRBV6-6	ATDRDGGELF
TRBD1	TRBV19	ASIRGQGILNTEAF
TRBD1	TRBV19	ASSIGDRGYQETQY
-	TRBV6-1	ASRDSGATNEKLF
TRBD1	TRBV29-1	SVERQGASKNIQY
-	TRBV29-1	SVESSDTEAF
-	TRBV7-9	ASSFRLTYEQY
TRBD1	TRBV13	ASRVRDRGSGELF
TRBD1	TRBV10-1	ASRRATGGILGNQPQH
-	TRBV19	ASSIDNRGGPITGELF
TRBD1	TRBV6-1	ASSDRIPGQGIPDTQY
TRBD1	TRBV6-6	ASSDPTGKKEKLF
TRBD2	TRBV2	ASSLLAGSPDTQY
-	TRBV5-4	ASSLRGFGNTIY